This entry is about one T cell receptor (beta chain). Data came from immunoSEQ multiplex PCR; TCRdb stores just in-frame clones and leaves some out. The sample yields 270,000 or so clones, about 87% seen once. This specimen comes from a study of blood T cell repertoires in COVID-19. Across the study: Sources were T cells, B-cell-depleted T cells, or PBMCs; the material itself was cDNA or gDNA.

The CDR3 totals 15 residues. With 4 bases removed from V and 5 bases from J, the gap between germline ends came to 16 bases. Germline assignment: CDR1 SGHKS and CDR2 YYEKEE (reference sequence). Participant reports of clinical history set cohort assignment. This TCR came from a woman in her thirties with acute COVID-19. The specimen was PBMCs or T cells enriched from blood (not recorded which). The chain links TRBV5-5 to TRBJ1-5; a possible D gene is TRBD1 (5 bases). This chain's CDR3 is CASSPTAFSHQPQHF. CDR3 sequence (DNA): TGTGCCAGCAGCCCGACAGCTTTCTCACATCAGCCCCAGCATTTT.